Listed below are T cell receptor beta chains from one sample, sequenced in a study of beta chain features in type 1 diabetes. Method: immunoSEQ multiplex PCR; TCRdb's copy keeps in-frame clones and lacks some. The sample lists some 63,000 clones; around 49% were seen once. Sequenced sample: central memory CD4+ T cells from blood. Source of these receptors: a man in his thirties or forties with type 1 diabetes. Both conserved end residues are part of each CDR3. A D gene is named only where the DNA matches it firmly. For some rows the clone size is stated as once, few or many, or as a class when expanded; others skip it.

CDR3: CASSSQFGQGGTFSNQPQHF; DNA: TGTGCCAGTAGTTCCCAGTTCGGACAGGGAGGGACTTTTAGCAATCAGCCCCAGCATTTT; V: TRBV19; D: TRBD1; J: TRBJ1-5; size: few; length: 20
CDR3: CASSTPLGPNEQFF; DNA: TGCGCCAGCAGCACCCCGCTGGGGCCGAATGAGCAGTTCTTC; V: TRBV5-1; D: NA; J: TRBJ2-1; size: NA; length: 14
CDR3: CASSQQGNQPQHF; DNA: TGTGCCAGCAGCCAACAGGGGAATCAGCCCCAGCATTTT; V: TRBV11-2; D: TRBD1; J: TRBJ1-5; size: few; length: 13
CDR3: CASSLDRGRNTEAFF; DNA: TGTGCCAGTAGCCTCGACAGGGGCCGGAACACTGAAGCTTTCTTT; V: TRBV19; D: TRBD1; J: TRBJ1-1; size: NA; length: 15
CDR3: CASSIAGRSTNEQFF; DNA: TGTGCCAGTAGTATAGCGGGAAGGTCAACGAATGAGCAGTTCTTC; V: TRBV19; D: NA; J: TRBJ2-1; size: few; length: 15
CDR3: CASSIQGTYGYTF; DNA: TGTGCCAGTAGTATACAGGGGACCTATGGCTACACCTTC; V: TRBV19; D: NA; J: TRBJ1-2; size: NA; length: 13
CDR3: CASSEPGRREQYF; DNA: TGTGCCAGCAGCGAGCCAGGGAGGCGCGAGCAGTACTTC; V: TRBV5-4; D: NA; J: TRBJ2-7; size: NA; length: 13
CDR3: CASSVGPIRGPDTQYF; DNA: TGTGCCAGCAGCGTAGGTCCAATCAGGGGGCCAGATACGCAGTATTTT; V: TRBV9; D: TRBD1; J: TRBJ2-3; size: NA; length: 16
CDR3: CSVGAGTDEKLFF; DNA: TGCAGCGTGGGGGCAGGGACGGATGAAAAACTGTTTTTT; V: TRBV29-1; D: NA; J: TRBJ1-4; size: few; length: 13
CDR3: CASMVTNGYEQYF; DNA: TGTGCCAGCATGGTCACGAACGGCTACGAGCAGTACTTC; V: TRBV27; D: NA; J: TRBJ2-7; size: few; length: 13
CDR3: CASRKQGSSYNEQFF; DNA: TGTGCCAGTAGAAAACAGGGAAGCTCCTACAATGAGCAGTTCTTC; V: TRBV19; D: NA; J: TRBJ2-1; size: NA; length: 15
CDR3: CSGGTGTGNEQYF; DNA: TGCAGCGGCGGGACCGGGACAGGGAACGAGCAGTACTTC; V: TRBV29-1; D: TRBD1; J: TRBJ2-7; size: few; length: 13
CDR3: CASSPRGSPLNEQFF; DNA: TGTGCCAGCTCCCCGAGGGGGAGCCCCCTCAATGAGCAGTTCTTC; V: TRBV18; D: NA; J: TRBJ2-1; size: few; length: 15
CDR3: CASSQYGRGQPQHF; DNA: TGTGCCAGCAGTCAGTACGGGCGGGGTCAGCCCCAGCATTTT; V: TRBV2; D: NA; J: TRBJ1-5; size: NA; length: 14
CDR3: CASSEGLAGNTGELFF; DNA: TGTGCCAGCAGCGAGGGACTAGCGGGTAACACCGGGGAGCTGTTTTTT; V: TRBV5-4; D: TRBD2; J: TRBJ2-2; size: NA; length: 16
CDR3: CASSPKPLAGVYEQYF; DNA: TGTGCCAGCAGCCCCAAGCCACTAGCGGGGGTGTACGAGCAGTACTTC; V: TRBV7-9; D: TRBD2; J: TRBJ2-7; size: NA; length: 16
CDR3: CASSPAGNYNEQFF; DNA: TGTGCCAGCAGCCCGGCGGGGAATTACAATGAGCAGTTCTTC; V: TRBV5-8; D: NA; J: TRBJ2-1; size: NA; length: 14
CDR3: CASSPDRGNQPQHF; DNA: TGTGCCAGCTCACCGGACAGGGGAAATCAGCCCCAGCATTTT; V: TRBV18; D: TRBD1; J: TRBJ1-5; size: once; length: 14
CDR3: CASSEARLSSQQYF; DNA: TGTGCCAGCAGTGAAGCGAGACTCTCGAGCCAGCAGTACTTC; V: TRBV6-1; D: NA; J: TRBJ2-7; size: NA; length: 14
CDR3: CASSSPDRNTEAFF; DNA: TGTGCCAGCAGTTCCCCGGACAGGAACACTGAAGCTTTCTTT; V: TRBV6-6; D: NA; J: TRBJ1-1; size: NA; length: 14
CDR3: CASTTKQNTGELFF; DNA: TGTGCCAGCACCACTAAACAGAACACCGGGGAGCTGTTTTTT; V: TRBV5-4; D: NA; J: TRBJ2-2; size: few; length: 14
CDR3: CASSLGTSGTGELFF; DNA: TGTGCCAGCAGCCTTGGGACTAGCGGAACCGGGGAGCTGTTTTTT; V: TRBV5-4; D: TRBD2; J: TRBJ2-2; size: NA; length: 15
CDR3: CASSQGQYGYTF; DNA: TGTGCCAGCAGCCAAGGACAGTATGGCTACACCTTC; V: TRBV14; D: NA; J: TRBJ1-2; size: once; length: 12